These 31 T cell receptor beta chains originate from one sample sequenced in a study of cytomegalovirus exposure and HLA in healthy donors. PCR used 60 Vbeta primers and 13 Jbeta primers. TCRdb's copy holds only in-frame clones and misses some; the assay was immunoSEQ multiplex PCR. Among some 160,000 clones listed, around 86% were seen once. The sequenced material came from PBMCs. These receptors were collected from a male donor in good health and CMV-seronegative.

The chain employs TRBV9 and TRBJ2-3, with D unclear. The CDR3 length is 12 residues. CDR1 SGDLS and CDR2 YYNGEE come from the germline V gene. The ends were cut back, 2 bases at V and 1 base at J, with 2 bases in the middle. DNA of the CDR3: TGTGCCAGCAGCGTCGGCACAGATACGCAGTATTTT. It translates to CASSVGTDTQYF. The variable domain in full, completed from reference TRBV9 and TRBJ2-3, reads DSGVTQTPKHLITATGQRVTLRCSPRSGDLSVYWYQQSLDQGLQFLIQYYNGEERAKGNILERFSAQQFPDLHSELNLSSLELGDSALYFCASSVGTDTQYFGPGTRLTVL.

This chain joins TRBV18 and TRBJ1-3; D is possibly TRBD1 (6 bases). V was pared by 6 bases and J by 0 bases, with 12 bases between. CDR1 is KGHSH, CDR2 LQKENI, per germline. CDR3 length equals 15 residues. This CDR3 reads CASSAGTLSGNTIYF. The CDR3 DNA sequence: TGTGCCAGCTCCGCCGGGACACTCTCTGGAAACACCATATATTTT.

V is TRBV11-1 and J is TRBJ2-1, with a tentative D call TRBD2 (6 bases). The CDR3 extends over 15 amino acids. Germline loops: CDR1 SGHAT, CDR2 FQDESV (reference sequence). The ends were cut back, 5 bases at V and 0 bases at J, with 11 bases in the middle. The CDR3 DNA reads TGTGCCAGCAGCCCGACTAGTAGCTCCTACAATGAGCAGTTCTTC. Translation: CASSPTSSSYNEQFF. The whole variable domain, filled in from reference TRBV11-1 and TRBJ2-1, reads EAEVAQSPRYKITEKSQAVAFWCDPISGHATLYWYRQILGQGPELLVQFQDESVVDDSQLPKDRFSAERLKGVDSTLKIQPAELGDSAMYLCASSPTSSSYNEQFFGPGTRLTVL.

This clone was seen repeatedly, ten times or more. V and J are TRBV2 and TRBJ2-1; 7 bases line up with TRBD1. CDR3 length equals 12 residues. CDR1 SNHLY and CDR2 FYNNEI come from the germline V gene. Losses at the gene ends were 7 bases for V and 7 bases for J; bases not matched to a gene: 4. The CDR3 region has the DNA TGTGCCAGCAAGGGACAGAATAATGAGCAGTTCTTC. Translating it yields CASKGQNNEQFF.

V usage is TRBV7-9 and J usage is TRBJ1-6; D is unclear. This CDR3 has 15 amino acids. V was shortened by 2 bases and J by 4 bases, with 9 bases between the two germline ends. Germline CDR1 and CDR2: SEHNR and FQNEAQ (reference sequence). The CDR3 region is CASSLQAVYNSPLHF. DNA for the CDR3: TGTGCCAGCAGCTTACAGGCAGTTTATAATTCACCCCTCCACTTT.

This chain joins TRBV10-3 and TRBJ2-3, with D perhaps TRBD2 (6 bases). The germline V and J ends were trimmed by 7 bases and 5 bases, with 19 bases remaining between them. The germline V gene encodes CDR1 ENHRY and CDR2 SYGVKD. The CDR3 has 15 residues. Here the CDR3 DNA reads TGTGCCATCACCAACCGGGCCGATAGCGGAGATACGCAGTATTTT. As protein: CAITNRADSGDTQYF.

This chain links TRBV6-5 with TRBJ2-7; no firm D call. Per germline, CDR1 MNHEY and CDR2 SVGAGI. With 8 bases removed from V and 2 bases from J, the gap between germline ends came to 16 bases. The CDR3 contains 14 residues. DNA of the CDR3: TGTGCCAGCGCTCTAGGTGGGTTCGCCTACGAGCAGTACTTC. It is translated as CASALGGFAYEQYF.

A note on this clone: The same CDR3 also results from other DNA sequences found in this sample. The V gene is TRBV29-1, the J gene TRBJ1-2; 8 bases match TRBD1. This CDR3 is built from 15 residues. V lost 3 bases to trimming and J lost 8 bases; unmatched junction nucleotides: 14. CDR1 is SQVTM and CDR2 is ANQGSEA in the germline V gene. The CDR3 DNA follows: TGCAGCGTTGAGGACCCCCCCAGGGGGCGTAGAGGCTACACCTTC. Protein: CSVEDPPRGRRGYTF.

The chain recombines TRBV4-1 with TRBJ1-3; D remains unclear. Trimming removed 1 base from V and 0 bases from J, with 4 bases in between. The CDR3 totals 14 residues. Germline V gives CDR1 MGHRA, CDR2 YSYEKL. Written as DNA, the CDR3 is TGCGCCAGCAGCCAAGGAGCCTCTGGAAACACCATATATTTT. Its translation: CASSQGASGNTIYF.

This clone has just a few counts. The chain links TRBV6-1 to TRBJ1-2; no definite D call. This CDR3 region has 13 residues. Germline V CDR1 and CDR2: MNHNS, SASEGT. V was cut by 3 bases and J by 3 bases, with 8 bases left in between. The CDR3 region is CASSDRADYGYTF. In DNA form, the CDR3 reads TGTGCCAGCAGTGACCGTGCGGACTATGGCTACACCTTC.

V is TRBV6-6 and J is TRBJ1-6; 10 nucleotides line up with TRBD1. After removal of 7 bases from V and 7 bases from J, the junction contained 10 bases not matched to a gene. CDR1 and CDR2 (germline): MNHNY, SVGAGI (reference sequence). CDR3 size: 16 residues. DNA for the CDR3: TGTGCCAGCAACCTCCGATCGGGACAGGGGAATTCACCCCTCCACTTT. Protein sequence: CASNLRSGQGNSPLHF.

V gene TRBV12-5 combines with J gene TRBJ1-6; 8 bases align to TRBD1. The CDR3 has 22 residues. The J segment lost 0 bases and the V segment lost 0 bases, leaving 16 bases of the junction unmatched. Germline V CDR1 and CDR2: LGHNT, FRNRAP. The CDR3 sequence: CASGLVQAGGPTLSSYNSPLHF. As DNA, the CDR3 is TGTGCTAGTGGTTTGGTACAGGCAGGGGGCCCGACACTTAGCTCCTATAATTCACCCCTCCACTTT. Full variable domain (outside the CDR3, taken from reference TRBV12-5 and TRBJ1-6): DARVTQTPRHKVTEMGQEVTMRCQPILGHNTVFWYRQTMMQGLELLAYFRNRAPLDDSGMPKDRFSAEMPDATLATLKIQPSEPRDSAVYFCASGLVQAGGPTLSSYNSPLHFGNGTRLTVT.

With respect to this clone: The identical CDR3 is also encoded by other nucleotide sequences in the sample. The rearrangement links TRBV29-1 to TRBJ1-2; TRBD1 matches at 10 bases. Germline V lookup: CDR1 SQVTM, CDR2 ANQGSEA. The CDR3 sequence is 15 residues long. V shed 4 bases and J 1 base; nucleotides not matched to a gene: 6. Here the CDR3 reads CSVGDRGRGNYGYTF. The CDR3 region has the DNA TGCAGCGTTGGAGACAGGGGGCGGGGTAACTATGGCTACACCTTC. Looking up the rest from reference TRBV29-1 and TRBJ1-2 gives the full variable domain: SAVISQKPSRDICQRGTSLTIQCQVDSQVTMMFWYRQQPGQSLTLIATANQGSEATYESGFVIDKFPISRPNLTFSTLTVSNMSPEDSSIYLCSVGDRGRGNYGYTFGSGTRLTVV.

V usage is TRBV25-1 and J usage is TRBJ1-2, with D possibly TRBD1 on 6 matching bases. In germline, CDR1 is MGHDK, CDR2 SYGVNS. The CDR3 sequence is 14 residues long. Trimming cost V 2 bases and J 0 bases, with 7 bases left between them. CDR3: CASSEQGSNYGYTF. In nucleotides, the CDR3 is TGTGCCAGCAGTGAACAGGGGTCTAACTATGGCTACACCTTC.

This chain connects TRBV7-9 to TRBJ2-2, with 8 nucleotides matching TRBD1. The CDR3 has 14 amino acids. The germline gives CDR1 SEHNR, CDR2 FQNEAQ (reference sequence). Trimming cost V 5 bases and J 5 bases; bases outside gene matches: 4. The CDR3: CASSDRGGTGELFF. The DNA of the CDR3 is TGTGCCAGCAGCGACAGGGGAGGAACCGGGGAGCTGTTTTTT.

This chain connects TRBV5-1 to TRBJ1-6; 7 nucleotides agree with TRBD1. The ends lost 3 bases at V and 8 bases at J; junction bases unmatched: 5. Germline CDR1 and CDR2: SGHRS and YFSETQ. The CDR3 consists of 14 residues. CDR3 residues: CASSSSGGHSPLHF. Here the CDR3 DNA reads TGCGCCAGCAGCTCCTCAGGGGGGCATTCACCCCTCCACTTT. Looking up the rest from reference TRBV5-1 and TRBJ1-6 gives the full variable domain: KAGVTQTPRYLIKTRGQQVTLSCSPISGHRSVSWYQQTPGQGLQFLFEYFSETQRNKGNFPGRFSGRQFSNSRSEMNVSTLELGDSALYLCASSSSGGHSPLHFGNGTRLTVT.

The CDR3 spells CASSLLGQAASGANVLTF. DNA of the CDR3: TGTGCCAGCAGCTTACTGGGACAGGCTGCTTCTGGGGCCAACGTCCTGACTTTC. The V call is TRBV5-8, the J call TRBJ2-6, with TRBD1 matching 8 bases. There are 18 residues in the CDR3. J was trimmed by 1 base and V by 2 bases; bases with no gene match: 8. In germline, CDR1 is SGHTS, CDR2 YDEGEE.

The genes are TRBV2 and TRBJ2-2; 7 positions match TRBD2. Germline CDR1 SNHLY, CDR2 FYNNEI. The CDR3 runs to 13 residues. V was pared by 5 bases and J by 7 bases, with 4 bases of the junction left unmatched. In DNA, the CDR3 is TGTGCCAGCAGTAGGAGGGAGGGCGGGGAGCTGTTTTTT. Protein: CASSRREGGELFF.

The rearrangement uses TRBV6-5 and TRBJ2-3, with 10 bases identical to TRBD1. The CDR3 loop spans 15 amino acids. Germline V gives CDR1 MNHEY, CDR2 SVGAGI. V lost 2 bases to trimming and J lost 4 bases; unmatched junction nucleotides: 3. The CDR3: CASSYGTGVPDTQYF. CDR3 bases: TGTGCCAGCAGTTACGGGACAGGGGTCCCAGATACGCAGTATTTT.

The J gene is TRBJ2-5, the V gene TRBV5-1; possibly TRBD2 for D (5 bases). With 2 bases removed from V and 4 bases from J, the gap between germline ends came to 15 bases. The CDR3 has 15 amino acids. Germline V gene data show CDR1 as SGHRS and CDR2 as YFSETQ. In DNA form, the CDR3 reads TGCGCCAGCAGCTTCCTCCCGGGTGGAGGAGAGACCCAGTACTTC. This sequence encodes CASSFLPGGGETQYF.

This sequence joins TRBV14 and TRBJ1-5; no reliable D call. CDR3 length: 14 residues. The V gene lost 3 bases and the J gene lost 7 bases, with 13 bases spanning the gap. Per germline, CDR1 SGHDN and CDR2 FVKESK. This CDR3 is CASSQLGEAQPQHF. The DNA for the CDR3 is TGTGCCAGCAGCCAGCTCGGGGAGGCCCAGCCCCAGCATTTT.

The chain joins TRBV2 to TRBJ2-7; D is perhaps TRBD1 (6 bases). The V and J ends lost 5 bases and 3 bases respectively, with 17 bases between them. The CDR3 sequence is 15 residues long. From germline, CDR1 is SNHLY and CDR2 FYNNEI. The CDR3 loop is CASSQNRVGGYEQYF. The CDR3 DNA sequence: TGTGCCAGCAGTCAAAACAGGGTAGGAGGCTACGAGCAGTACTTC.

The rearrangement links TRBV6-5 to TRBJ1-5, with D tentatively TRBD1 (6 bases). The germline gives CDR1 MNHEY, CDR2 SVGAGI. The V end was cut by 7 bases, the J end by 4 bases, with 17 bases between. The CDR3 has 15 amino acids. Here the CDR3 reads CASTLGGAGNQPQHF. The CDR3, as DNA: TGTGCCAGCACCCTTGGGGGGGCAGGGAATCAGCCCCAGCATTTT.

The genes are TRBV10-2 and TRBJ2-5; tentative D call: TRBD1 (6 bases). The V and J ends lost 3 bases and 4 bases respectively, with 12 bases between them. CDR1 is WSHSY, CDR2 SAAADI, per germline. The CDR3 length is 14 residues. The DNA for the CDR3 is TGCGCCAGCAGTGAACAGGGATTTCGAGAGACCCAGTACTTC. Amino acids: CASSEQGFRETQYF.

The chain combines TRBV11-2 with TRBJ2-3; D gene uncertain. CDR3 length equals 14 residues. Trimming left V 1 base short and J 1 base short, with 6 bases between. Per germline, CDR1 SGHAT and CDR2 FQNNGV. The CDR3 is CASSLGVGTDTQYF. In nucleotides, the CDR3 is TGTGCCAGCAGCTTAGGAGTTGGCACAGATACGCAGTATTTT.

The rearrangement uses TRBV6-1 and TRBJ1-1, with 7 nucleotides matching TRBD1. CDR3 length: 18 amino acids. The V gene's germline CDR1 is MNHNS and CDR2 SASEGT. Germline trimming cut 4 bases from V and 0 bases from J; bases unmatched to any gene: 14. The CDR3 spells CASSGPPGTVFMNTEAFF. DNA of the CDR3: TGTGCCAGCAGTGGTCCCCCCGGGACAGTCTTCATGAACACTGAAGCTTTCTTT.

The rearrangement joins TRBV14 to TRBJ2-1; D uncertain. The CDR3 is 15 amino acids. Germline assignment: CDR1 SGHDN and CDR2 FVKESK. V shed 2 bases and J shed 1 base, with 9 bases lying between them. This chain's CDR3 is CASSQTIGSYNEQFF. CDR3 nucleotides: TGTGCCAGCAGCCAAACTATAGGTTCCTACAATGAGCAGTTCTTC.

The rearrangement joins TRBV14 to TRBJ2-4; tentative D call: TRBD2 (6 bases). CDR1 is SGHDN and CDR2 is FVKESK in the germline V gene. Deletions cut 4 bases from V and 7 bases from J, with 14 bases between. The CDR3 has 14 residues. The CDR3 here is CASSPRDSLNIQYF. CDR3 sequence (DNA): TGTGCCAGCAGCCCGCGGGACTCACTGAACATTCAGTACTTC.

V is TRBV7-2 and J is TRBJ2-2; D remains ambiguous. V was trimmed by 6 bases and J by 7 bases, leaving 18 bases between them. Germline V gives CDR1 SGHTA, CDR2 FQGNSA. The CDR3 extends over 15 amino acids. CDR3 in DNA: TGTGCCAGCAGATACGGGTCTCTTTACTACGGGGAGCTGTTTTTT. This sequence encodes CASRYGSLYYGELFF.

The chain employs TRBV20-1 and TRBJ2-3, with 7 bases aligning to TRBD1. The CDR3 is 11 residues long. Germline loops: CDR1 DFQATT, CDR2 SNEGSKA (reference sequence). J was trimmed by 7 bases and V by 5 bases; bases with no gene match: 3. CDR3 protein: CSAEGANTQYF. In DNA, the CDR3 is TGCAGTGCTGAGGGGGCGAATACGCAGTATTTT.

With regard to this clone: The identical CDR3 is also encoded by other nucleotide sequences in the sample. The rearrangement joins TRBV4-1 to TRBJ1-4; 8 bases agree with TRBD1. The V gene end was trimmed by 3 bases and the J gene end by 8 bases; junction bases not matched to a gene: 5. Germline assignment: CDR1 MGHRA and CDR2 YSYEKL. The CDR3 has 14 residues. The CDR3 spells CASSHRTGNEKLFF. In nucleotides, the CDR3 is TGCGCCAGCAGCCACCGGACAGGGAACGAAAAACTGTTTTTT.